This is a list of T cell receptor beta chains from one sample in a study of beta chain features in type 1 diabetes. Method: immunoSEQ multiplex PCR; TCRdb's copy keeps in-frame clones and lacks some. The sample lists just under 150,000 clones; around 9.3% were seen once. Sequencing was done on a sample of naive CD4+ T cells from blood. The receptors were sampled from a man in his late teens or twenties in good health. Each CDR3 is given with its conserved first and last residue. D genes are given only for firm matches. Size is stated for part of the rows, as once, few or many counts, or as a class when the clone is expanded.

clone size: NA; D gene: TRBD1; J gene: TRBJ1-2; V gene: TRBV7-2; CDR3 protein: CASSLGVQGVGYTF; CDR3 DNA: TGTGCCAGCAGCTTAGGAGTTCAGGGGGTTGGCTACACCTTC
clone size: NA; D gene: NA; J gene: TRBJ2-5; V gene: TRBV6-5; CDR3 protein: CALPEMGAFQETQYF; CDR3 DNA: TGTGCCTTGCCTGAGATGGGGGCCTTCCAAGAGACCCAGTACTTC
clone size: few; D gene: NA; J gene: TRBJ1-2; V gene: TRBV6-1; CDR3 protein: CASEQGQNDGYTF; CDR3 DNA: TGTGCCAGCGAACAGGGTCAGAATGATGGCTACACCTTC
clone size: few; D gene: TRBD2; J gene: TRBJ2-1; V gene: TRBV7-2; CDR3 protein: CASSLVGGAANEQFF; CDR3 DNA: TGTGCCAGCAGCTTAGTCGGGGGGGCGGCCAATGAGCAGTTCTTC
clone size: few; D gene: NA; J gene: TRBJ2-3; V gene: TRBV5-1; CDR3 protein: CASSQSTDTQYF; CDR3 DNA: TGCGCCAGCAGCCAGAGCACAGATACGCAGTATTTT
clone size: NA; D gene: TRBD1; J gene: TRBJ2-5; V gene: TRBV5-1; CDR3 protein: CASSSDRAETQYF; CDR3 DNA: TGCGCCAGCAGCTCAGACAGGGCAGAGACCCAGTACTTC
clone size: many; D gene: NA; J gene: TRBJ1-6; V gene: TRBV30; CDR3 protein: CAWSSTQRIHF; CDR3 DNA: TGTGCCTGGAGTTCGACGCAGAGGATCCACTTT
clone size: NA; D gene: NA; J gene: TRBJ1-5; V gene: TRBV5-6; CDR3 protein: CASSLSSGGNQPQHF; CDR3 DNA: TGTGCCAGCAGCTTGAGTAGCGGGGGCAATCAGCCCCAGCATTTT
clone size: NA; D gene: NA; J gene: TRBJ1-5; V gene: TRBV2; CDR3 protein: CASSGRSGSNQPQHF; CDR3 DNA: TGTGCCAGCAGTGGCAGGTCAGGCAGCAATCAGCCCCAGCATTTT
clone size: few; D gene: TRBD1; J gene: TRBJ2-7; V gene: TRBV7-2; CDR3 protein: CASSFGTGPYEQYF; CDR3 DNA: TGTGCCAGCAGCTTCGGGACAGGACCCTACGAGCAGTACTTC
clone size: NA; D gene: NA; J gene: TRBJ2-7; V gene: TRBV6-1; CDR3 protein: CASREGGGRPYEQYF; CDR3 DNA: TGTGCCAGCAGAGAAGGGGGGGGGCGCCCCTACGAGCAGTACTTC
clone size: few; D gene: TRBD1; J gene: TRBJ1-5; V gene: TRBV6-4; CDR3 protein: CASSVDRGRDNQPQHF; CDR3 DNA: TGTGCCAGCAGTGTGGACAGGGGGCGCGACAATCAGCCCCAGCATTTT
clone size: many; D gene: NA; J gene: TRBJ2-7; V gene: TRBV7-2; CDR3 protein: CASSYRSSYEQYF; CDR3 DNA: TGTGCCAGCTCCTACAGGAGCTCCTACGAGCAGTACTTC
clone size: few; D gene: NA; J gene: TRBJ2-5; V gene: TRBV15; CDR3 protein: CATSRDNRTPETQYF; CDR3 DNA: TGTGCCACCAGCAGAGATAACAGGACCCCGGAGACCCAGTACTTC
clone size: few; D gene: NA; J gene: TRBJ1-3; V gene: TRBV7-9; CDR3 protein: CASSLSRSGNTIYF; CDR3 DNA: TGTGCCAGCAGCTTATCCAGATCTGGAAACACCATATATTTT
clone size: NA; D gene: TRBD1; J gene: TRBJ2-1; V gene: TRBV28; CDR3 protein: CASSQGGTGGPIEQFF; CDR3 DNA: TGTGCCAGCAGTCAAGGGGGGACAGGGGGCCCAATTGAGCAGTTCTTC
clone size: NA; D gene: TRBD1; J gene: TRBJ1-2; V gene: TRBV4-3; CDR3 protein: CASSRDWGQGNYGYTF; CDR3 DNA: TGCGCCAGCAGCCGGGACTGGGGACAGGGTAACTATGGCTACACCTTC
clone size: many; D gene: NA; J gene: TRBJ2-5; V gene: TRBV4-2; CDR3 protein: CASSQDRSKETQYF; CDR3 DNA: TGTGCCAGCAGCCAAGATCGGAGTAAAGAGACCCAGTACTTC
clone size: NA; D gene: NA; J gene: TRBJ2-5; V gene: TRBV5-1; CDR3 protein: CASSLVPGMIETQYF; CDR3 DNA: TGCGCCAGCAGCTTGGTACCGGGTATGATAGAGACCCAGTACTTC
clone size: NA; D gene: NA; J gene: TRBJ2-7; V gene: TRBV20-1; CDR3 protein: CSASTGNEQYF; CDR3 DNA: TGCAGTGCTAGTACCGGTAACGAGCAGTACTTC
clone size: NA; D gene: TRBD1; J gene: TRBJ1-2; V gene: TRBV6-5; CDR3 protein: CASSLGQANYGYTF; CDR3 DNA: TGTGCCAGCAGTCTGGGACAGGCAAACTATGGCTACACCTTC
clone size: few; D gene: NA; J gene: TRBJ2-5; V gene: TRBV6-4; CDR3 protein: CASSPQETQYF; CDR3 DNA: TGTGCCAGCAGCCCTCAAGAGACCCAGTACTTC
clone size: few; D gene: NA; J gene: TRBJ1-2; V gene: TRBV28; CDR3 protein: CASAQGGYTF; CDR3 DNA: TGTGCCAGCGCACAGGGTGGCTACACCTTC
clone size: few; D gene: NA; J gene: TRBJ2-3; V gene: TRBV11-2; CDR3 protein: CASSLERREAQYF; CDR3 DNA: TGTGCCAGCAGCTTAGAAAGGAGAGAGGCGCAGTATTTT